Following are 12 T cell receptor beta chains from one sample sequenced in a study of control samples from healthy donors and cancer patients. Clones were sequenced by immunoSEQ multiplex PCR, and TCRdb holds only the in-frame ones, with some missing. The sample shows fewer than 200,000 clones, roughly 92% of them seen only once. Input material: blood. Receptors originate from a man aged 25-45 years in good health.

This rearrangement joins TRBV4-1 to TRBJ1-5; D remains ambiguous. Germline V gene sequence: CDR1 MGHRA, CDR2 YSYEKL. The CDR3 is 14 residues long. V was pared by 1 base and J by 6 bases, with 10 bases between. The CDR3 coding sequence is TGCGCCAGCAGCCAAGTAGTAAATGTTCAGCCCCAGCATTTT. Translating gives CASSQVVNVQPQHF.

The V and J genes are TRBV2 and TRBJ1-6; D remains ambiguous. The germline V gene encodes CDR1 SNHLY and CDR2 FYNNEI. The CDR3 runs 14 residues. Trimming left V 7 bases short and J 5 bases short, with 12 bases between. CDR3: CASTPDPNNSPLHF. The DNA for the CDR3 is TGTGCCAGCACCCCGGACCCAAATAATTCACCCCTCCACTTT.

The chain links TRBV30 to TRBJ1-6; D is possibly TRBD1 (6 bases). The germline V gene encodes CDR1 GTSNPN and CDR2 SVGIG (reference sequence). V lost 3 bases, J lost 10 bases, and 10 bases lay in between. CDR3 length equals 12 residues. CDR3 sequence (DNA): TGTGCCTGGAGAGCAGGGGACTCACCCCTCCACTTT. Amino acids: CAWRAGDSPLHF.

The gene calls are TRBV4-1 and TRBJ1-2; 7 nucleotides match TRBD1. The J segment lost 8 bases and the V segment lost 3 bases, leaving 15 bases of the junction unmatched. From germline, CDR1 is MGHRA and CDR2 YSYEKL. CDR3 length equals 16 residues. The CDR3 sequence is CASSHGRTGQIKGYTF. DNA for the CDR3: TGCGCCAGCAGCCATGGTAGGACAGGACAAATAAAGGGCTACACCTTC.

This chain uses TRBV6-5 with TRBJ1-1, with D perhaps TRBD1 (5 bases). The ends were cut back, 2 bases at V and 7 bases at J, with 14 bases in the middle. CDR3 length: 14 amino acids. Germline V lookup: CDR1 MNHEY, CDR2 SVGAGI. CDR3: CASSYPGRAGEAFF. CDR3 DNA sequence: TGTGCCAGCAGTTACCCGGGGCGGGCGGGTGAAGCTTTCTTT.

This chain joins TRBV27 and TRBJ1-1, with 7 bases lining up with TRBD1. CDR1 is MNHEY, CDR2 SMNVEV, per germline (reference sequence). With V trimmed by 5 bases and J by 0 bases, 9 bases remained unmatched. CDR3 length equals 16 residues. The CDR3 coding sequence is TGTGCCAGCAGTCCCCGGACAGGCCCTATGAACACTGAAGCTTTCTTT. Translated, it gives CASSPRTGPMNTEAFF.

Only one count was recorded for this clone. The identical CDR3 is also encoded by other nucleotide sequences in the sample. The V call is TRBV6-2 or TRBV6-3, the J call TRBJ2-5, with unresolved D. Trimming removed 4 bases at V and 5 bases at J, with 5 bases between. Germline loops: CDR1 MNHEY, CDR2 SVGEGT. There are 11 residues in the CDR3. The CDR3 spells CASSLRETQYF. The CDR3, as DNA: TGTGCCAGCAGTTTGCGTGAGACCCAGTACTTC.

The chain has TRBV11-2 and TRBJ2-1; the match to TRBD2 covers 13 bases. Germline CDR1 is SGHAT and CDR2 is FQNNGV. V shed 5 bases and J 0 bases; nucleotides not matched to a gene: 10. The CDR3 has 19 residues. In nucleotides, the CDR3 is TGTGCCAGCAGCCCATTAGGGACTAGCGGGATGAACTCCTACAATGAGCAGTTCTTC. Its protein product is CASSPLGTSGMNSYNEQFF. The variable domain in full, completed from reference TRBV11-2 and TRBJ2-1, reads EAGVAQSPRYKIIEKRQSVAFWCNPISGHATLYWYQQILGQGPKLLIQFQNNGVVDDSQLPKDRFSAERLKGVDSTLKIQPAKLEDSAVYLCASSPLGTSGMNSYNEQFFGPGTRLTVL.

The CDR3 loop is CASSKGIWRGPGELFF. The CDR3 region has the DNA TGTGCCAGCAGCAAAGGAATTTGGCGGGGTCCCGGGGAGCTGTTTTTT. The V and J genes are TRBV21-1 and TRBJ2-2; whether TRBD2, the table's D call, matches the DNA was not checked. TRBV21-1 is classified as a pseudogene. The CDR3 sequence is 16 residues long.

The V gene is TRBV19, the J gene TRBJ2-3; no definite D call. Trimming took 10 bases from V and 2 from J, leaving 13 bases between them. In germline, CDR1 is LNHDA, CDR2 SQIVND (reference sequence). The CDR3 totals 13 residues. The CDR3 DNA sequence: TGTGCCACAACCAGGCCAAACACAGATACGCAGTATTTT. It specifies CATTRPNTDTQYF.

This clone has a handful of counts. V gene TRBV19 combines with J gene TRBJ1-4, with 9 bases that match TRBD1. In germline, CDR1 is LNHDA, CDR2 SQIVND (reference sequence). Unmatched junction bases numbered 13, after V lost 8 bases and J lost 3 bases. This CDR3 contains 17 residues. The CDR3 here is CASQSDRQGEANEKLFF. In nucleotides, the CDR3 is TGTGCCAGTCAGTCCGACCGACAGGGGGAGGCTAATGAAAAACTGTTTTTT.

The chain links TRBV27 to TRBJ1-4, with TRBD1 as a possible D gene (5 bases). This CDR3 is 13 amino acids long. Per the germline V gene, CDR1 is MNHEY and CDR2 is SMNVEV (reference sequence). The V end lost 3 bases, the J end lost 6 bases, and 8 bases lay between the germline ends. The CDR3 bases are TGTGCCAGCAGTTTTTTGGGGGATGAAAAACTGTTTTTT. Protein sequence: CASSFLGDEKLFF.